A single sample is the source of the 20 T cell receptor beta chains below, sequenced in a study of T cell repertoires in cytomegalovirus infection. One entry per CDR3 protein, called by TCRdb with MiXCR from the reads. The table records approximately 170,000 distinct CDR3 sequences, 14% of them present only once. Material: PBMCs. All receptors derive from a human donor in good health (CMV status not recorded). Some clones in this sample may be carry-over from other donors' samples.

This clonotype occurred many times. The chain is built from TRBV11-2 and TRBJ1-5; D ambiguous. The CDR3 extends over 14 amino acids. Germline CDR1 is SGHAT and CDR2 is FQNNGV. The ends were cut back, 6 bases at V and 3 bases at J, with 12 bases in the middle. CDR3 DNA sequence: TGTGCCAGCAGTCCCGGCCCGGACAATCAGCCCCAGCATTTT. It yields the protein CASSPGPDNQPQHF.

This clonotype was seen repeatedly, ten times or more. The rearrangement joins TRBV7-6 to TRBJ2-2, with unresolved D. The germline V gene has CDR1 SGHVS and CDR2 FNYEAQ. This CDR3 comprises 11 residues. The ends were cut back, 1 base at V and 7 bases at J, with 1 base in the middle. The CDR3 reads CASSLDGELFF. DNA for the CDR3: TGTGCCAGCAGCTTAGACGGGGAGCTGTTTTTT.

The chain is built from TRBV12-3 or TRBV12-4 and TRBJ2-7; D might be TRBD1 (6 bases). V was shortened by 6 bases and J by 4 bases, with 16 bases between the two germline ends. The CDR3 covers 14 residues. CDR3 nucleotides: TGTGCCAGCAGCTGGCGACAGGACTTTTACGAGCAGTACTTC. Its translation: CASSWRQDFYEQYF.

The chain combines TRBV19 with TRBJ1-4; D is undetermined. CDR3 length equals 14 residues. The ends were cut back, 6 bases at V and 8 bases at J, with 16 bases in the middle. Germline CDR1 reads LNHDA; CDR2 reads SQIVND (reference sequence). In nucleotides, the CDR3 is TGTGCCAGTAGCACGTCCGGGAGACCCGAAAAACTGTTTTTT. This codes for CASSTSGRPEKLFF.

This clonotype occurred many times. The V gene is TRBV7-2, the J gene TRBJ1-2; TRBD1 matches 9 bases. The trim removed 5 bases at V and 8 bases at J, leaving 15 bases unmatched. The CDR3 covers 16 residues. Germline CDR1 reads SGHTA; CDR2 reads FQGNSA. CDR3 in DNA: TGTGCCAGCAGCCCTGGGACAGGGACTATGGCGTGGGGCTACACCTTC. It is translated as CASSPGTGTMAWGYTF.

This clonotype was counted many times. The chain uses TRBV7-9 and TRBJ1-1; unclear D gene. Germline V gene data show CDR1 as SEHNR and CDR2 as FQNEAQ (reference sequence). Trimming stripped 5 bases from V and 0 bases from J, with 4 bases between. The CDR3 loop spans 12 amino acids. The CDR3 DNA sequence: TGTGCCAGCAGCCCCTTGAACACTGAAGCTTTCTTT. Encoded protein: CASSPLNTEAFF.

This clonotype has a count of ten or more. V usage is TRBV7-9 and J usage is TRBJ1-1; D not certain. V was trimmed by 2 bases and J by 0 bases, leaving 7 bases between them. Germline V CDR1 and CDR2: SEHNR, FQNEAQ (reference sequence). CDR3 length: 14 amino acids. CDR3 protein: CASSLRNMNTEAFF. For the CDR3, the DNA is TGTGCCAGCAGCTTAAGGAACATGAACACTGAAGCTTTCTTT.

This clonotype was detected a few times. The chain is built from TRBV14 and TRBJ1-1, with TRBD1 identical over 9 bases. CDR3 size: 15 residues. J was trimmed by 1 base and V by 4 bases; bases with no gene match: 4. CDR1 and CDR2 (germline): SGHDN, FVKESK. CDR3 bases: TGTGCCAGCAGCCTAAGGACAGGGGCGAACACTGAAGCTTTCTTT. Its protein product is CASSLRTGANTEAFF.

The chain is built from TRBV4-1 and TRBJ2-1; D not resolved. This CDR3 spans 11 amino acids. The V end was cut by 1 base, the J end by 9 bases, with 4 bases between. The germline V gene has CDR1 MGHRA and CDR2 YSYEKL. CDR3 DNA: TGCGCCAGCAGCCAAGCCCTTGAGCAGTTCTTC. Its protein product is CASSQALEQFF.

The V call is TRBV27, the J call TRBJ1-6, with D tentatively TRBD1 (5 bases). Germline CDR1 reads MNHEY; CDR2 reads SMNVEV (reference sequence). V was cut by 6 bases and J by 13 bases, with 19 bases left in between. CDR3 size: 14 residues. The CDR3 here is CASRPGTDRIPLHF. The CDR3 DNA reads as TGTGCCAGCAGACCCGGGACGGATCGTATTCCCCTCCACTTT.

Many counts were recorded for this clonotype. This sequence joins TRBV12-3 or TRBV12-4 and TRBJ1-1; 8 bases match TRBD1. After removal of 3 bases from V and 4 bases from J, the junction contained 4 bases not matched to a gene. The CDR3 spans 14 residues. CDR3 nucleotides: TGTGCCAGCAGTTTCCAGGGGGCTGGCACTGAAGCTTTCTTT. It codes for CASSFQGAGTEAFF.

V gene TRBV12-3 or TRBV12-4 combines with J gene TRBJ1-5, with D unclear. V lost 7 bases to trimming and J lost 0 bases, with 10 bases between them. CDR3 length: 14 amino acids. The CDR3 nucleotides read TGTGCCAGCACTCGACATGGTAGCAATCAGCCCCAGCATTTT. Translating it yields CASTRHGSNQPQHF.

This clonotype was picked up a small number of times. The V gene is TRBV12-3 or TRBV12-4, the J gene TRBJ1-1; D not resolved. V gave up 3 bases and J gave up 4 bases, with 6 bases separating them. The CDR3 runs 12 residues. CDR3 amino acids: CASSFSPTEAFF. The CDR3 region has the DNA TGTGCCAGCAGTTTTAGTCCCACTGAAGCTTTCTTT.

This clonotype occurred many times. V gene TRBV29-1 combines with J gene TRBJ2-1; D gene unclear. This CDR3 has 14 amino acids. CDR1 and CDR2 from the germline V gene are SQVTM and ANQGSEA. Trimming cost V 4 bases and J 9 bases, with 19 bases left between them. The CDR3 here is CSVGPEAALSEQFF. CDR3 DNA sequence: TGCAGCGTTGGGCCTGAAGCAGCCCTAAGTGAGCAGTTCTTC.

Concerning this clonotype: One end of the junction varies from germline; a read error may be responsible. The rearrangement joins TRBV6-2 or TRBV6-3 to TRBJ2-1; no definite D call. The CDR3 is made up of 11 amino acids. The V gene's germline CDR1 is MNHEY and CDR2 SVGEGT. CDR3 coding DNA: TGTGCCAGCAGCTACTCCAATGAGCAGTTCTTC. Translated: CASSYSNEQFF.

This clonotype was counted many times. V is TRBV23-1 and J is TRBJ2-3; TRBD2 matches at 11 bases. TRBV23-1 is marked as an open reading frame, function uncertain. V shed 7 bases and J 2 bases; nucleotides not matched to a gene: 11. This CDR3 comprises 17 residues. The CDR3 sequence: CASTPGSLAGDTDTQYF. CDR3 coding DNA: TGCGCCAGCACCCCGGGGTCACTAGCGGGAGACACAGATACGCAGTATTTT.

This clonotype was observed a few times. The chain recombines TRBV20-1 with TRBJ1-3; D uncertain. Germline values: CDR1 DFQATT, CDR2 SNEGSKA (reference sequence). The CDR3 is 14 amino acids. V was clipped by 6 bases and J by 0 bases, with 12 bases between them. The CDR3 sequence is CSAPGRYSGNTIYF. DNA of the CDR3: TGCAGTGCGCCTGGTCGTTACTCTGGAAACACCATATATTTT.

The chain has TRBV5-1 and TRBJ2-3; a weak D match, TRBD2 (5 bases). This CDR3 is 12 amino acids long. V was shortened by 3 bases and J by 6 bases, with 8 bases between the two germline ends. In germline, CDR1 is SGHRS, CDR2 YFSETQ. Written as DNA, the CDR3 is TGCGCCAGCAGCTACGTAGCGGATACGCAGTATTTT. This codes for CASSYVADTQYF.

This chain uses TRBV29-1 with TRBJ2-2; 8 bases align to TRBD1. Germline-derived CDR1 and CDR2 are SQVTM and ANQGSEA. The CDR3 covers 14 residues. With V trimmed by 3 bases and J by 4 bases, 4 bases remained unmatched. The CDR3 is CSVDLQGGTGELFF. Written as DNA, the CDR3 is TGCAGCGTTGATCTACAGGGGGGCACCGGGGAGCTGTTTTTT.

There are a few counts of this clonotype. V and J are TRBV29-1 and TRBJ2-3, with 11 bases fitting TRBD1. J was trimmed by 3 bases and V by 3 bases; bases with no gene match: 8. CDR1 and CDR2 (germline): SQVTM, ANQGSEA. The CDR3 length is 16 residues. In DNA form, the CDR3 reads TGCAGCGTTGAGTTCTATGGACAGGGGGCTACAGATACGCAGTATTTT. It yields the protein CSVEFYGQGATDTQYF.